These 32 T cell receptor beta chains share one sample of origin, sequenced in a study of blood T cell repertoires in COVID-19. Data came from immunoSEQ multiplex PCR; TCRdb stores just in-frame clones and leaves some out. Among 140,000 or so clones listed, roughly 87% were seen once. The specimen was peripheral blood. The receptors originated from a human donor in a cohort sampled during active COVID-19.

The gene calls are TRBV5-8 and TRBJ1-1; 10 bases are a match to TRBD1. Unmatched junction bases numbered 8, after V lost 2 bases and J lost 10 bases. The CDR3 runs 14 residues. In germline, CDR1 is SGHTS, CDR2 YDEGEE. The CDR3: CASSFLGQGVGAFF. The CDR3 bases are TGTGCCAGCAGCTTCCTTGGACAGGGGGTTGGAGCTTTCTTT.

This chain joins TRBV9 and TRBJ2-1; 11 bases are a match to TRBD2. The CDR3 loop spans 16 amino acids. Germline V gene data show CDR1 as SGDLS and CDR2 as YYNGEE. V shed 4 bases, J shed 6 bases, and the junction held 9 bases outside the gene matches. CDR3 DNA sequence: TGTGCCAGCAGCATCACCGGGACTAGCGGCCCCAATGAGCAGTTCTTC. Protein sequence: CASSITGTSGPNEQFF.

The genes are TRBV18 and TRBJ2-1; weak D call: TRBD2 (6 bases). The CDR3 sequence is 14 residues long. Germline loops: CDR1 KGHSH, CDR2 LQKENI. Deletions cut 6 bases from V and 4 bases from J, with 13 bases between. CDR3 sequence reads: CASSPRTTYNEQFF. CDR3 in DNA: TGTGCCAGCTCGCCAAGGACTACGTACAATGAGCAGTTCTTC.

The chain combines TRBV3-1 (or the pseudogene TRBV3-2) with TRBJ2-3; maybe TRBD2 (6 bases). The ends were cut back, 1 base at V and 2 bases at J, with 16 bases in the middle. This CDR3 spans 17 amino acids. In germline, CDR1 is LGHDT, CDR2 YNNKEL (reference sequence). CDR3 amino acids: CASSQGVVGGLTDTQYF. CDR3 bases: TGTGCCAGCAGCCAAGGGGTAGTGGGGGGACTCACAGATACGCAGTATTTT.

J is TRBJ1-2 and V is TRBV13; TRBD1 aligns across 10 bases. Germline V lookup: CDR1 PRHDT, CDR2 FYEKMQ (reference sequence). Germline trimming cut 0 bases from V and 5 bases from J; bases unmatched to any gene: 0. The length of the CDR3 is 14 residues. The CDR3 loop is CASSLGGQGYGYTF. The CDR3, as DNA: TGTGCCAGCAGCTTAGGGGGACAGGGGTATGGCTACACCTTC. Together with reference TRBV13 and TRBJ1-2, the CDR3 gives the full variable domain: AAGVIQSPRHLIKEKRETATLKCYPIPRHDTVYWYQQGPGQDPQFLISFYEKMQSDKGSIPDRFSAQQFSDYHSELNMSSLELGDSALYFCASSLGGQGYGYTFGSGTRLTVV.

This clone was found once. The CDR3 region is CSVPRGGTSTDTQYF. The CDR3 region has the DNA TGCAGCGTGCCCCGAGGAGGAACTTCCACAGATACGCAGTATTTT. This rearrangement joins TRBV29-1 to TRBJ2-3; a weak D match, TRBD2 (5 bases). CDR1 is SQVTM, CDR2 ANQGSEA, per germline. The CDR3 totals 15 residues. Trimming stripped 6 bases from V and 2 bases from J, with 18 bases between.

The chain links TRBV5-4 to TRBJ2-3, with 9 bases lining up with TRBD1. This CDR3 comprises 15 residues. CDR1 and CDR2 from the germline V gene are SGHNT and YYREEE (reference sequence). Trimming took 4 bases from V and 2 from J; bases not matched to a gene: 5. In DNA, the CDR3 is TGTGCCAGCAGCCTAGACAGGGGGAACACAGATACGCAGTATTTT. Translation: CASSLDRGNTDTQYF.

The gene calls are TRBV7-8 and TRBJ1-5; TRBD1 might be the D (6 bases). Trimming took off 4 bases at V and 3 bases at J, with 10 bases between the two ends. CDR1 is SGHVS and CDR2 is FQNEAQ in the germline V gene. CDR3 length: 14 residues. The CDR3 reads CASSSTGPNQPQHF. CDR3 bases: TGTGCCAGCAGCTCGACAGGTCCCAATCAGCCCCAGCATTTT.

Of note for this clone: An end of the junction does not agree with germline; a read error may underlie this. The chain joins TRBV25-1 to TRBJ2-2; D is possibly TRBD1 (5 bases). CDR1 is MGHDK and CDR2 is SYGVNS in the germline V gene. This CDR3 is built from 15 residues. The CDR3 nucleotides are TGTGTCAGCAGTGAGGCAGGGACGAACACCGGGGAGCTGTTTTTT. Its translation is CVSSEAGTNTGELFF.

The chain combines TRBV2 with TRBJ1-2; the D is unclear. Germline CDR1 is SNHLY and CDR2 is FYNNEI. CDR3 length: 15 residues. V lost 3 bases and J 4 bases, leaving 15 bases between the germline ends. CDR3 residues: CASSDRRRGFYGYTF. As DNA, the CDR3 is TGTGCCAGCAGTGATCGTCGAAGAGGGTTCTATGGCTACACCTTC.

CDR3 region: CASSEERKNIQYF. The CDR3 DNA follows: TGTGCCAGCAGCGAGGAGAGGAAAAACATTCAGTACTTC. The chain carries TRBV3-1 (or the pseudogene TRBV3-2) and TRBJ2-4; D is unclear. CDR3 length equals 13 residues. Per the germline V gene, CDR1 is LGHDT and CDR2 is YNNKEL (reference sequence). V lost 5 bases and J lost 4, with 9 bases in between.

The table lists this clone with a count of one. The V and J genes are TRBV12-3 or TRBV12-4 and TRBJ1-2, with 9 bases that match TRBD1. The CDR3 loop spans 12 amino acids. The J segment lost 8 bases and the V segment lost 7 bases, leaving 5 bases of the junction unmatched. The CDR3 loop is CASTTGGYGYTF. Here the CDR3 DNA reads TGTGCCAGCACCACAGGGGGCTACGGCTACACCTTC.

Concerning this clone itself: Other DNA sequences in the sample encode the same CDR3. The chain carries TRBV5-4 and TRBJ1-1; weak D call: TRBD1 (5 bases). Germline V gene data show CDR1 as SGHNT and CDR2 as YYREEE (reference sequence). This CDR3 is 12 amino acids long. Trimming removed 0 bases from V and 10 bases from J, with 10 bases in between. The CDR3 region is CASSLGDRGAFF. The DNA for the CDR3 is TGTGCCAGCAGCTTGGGTGACAGAGGAGCTTTCTTT. Supplemented by reference TRBV5-4 and TRBJ1-1, the full variable domain reads ETGVTQSPTHLIKTRGQQVTLRCSSQSGHNTVSWYQQALGQGPQFIFQYYREEENGRGNFPPRFSGLQFPNYSSELNVNALELDDSALYLCASSLGDRGAFFGQGTRLTVV.

This CDR3 is CATGLDRAQETQYF. CDR3 sequence (DNA): TGTGCCACCGGCCTGGACAGGGCACAAGAGACCCAGTACTTC. This rearrangement joins TRBV15 to TRBJ2-5; 8 bases align to TRBD1. The CDR3 spans 14 residues. With 8 bases clipped from V and 2 bases from J, the junction kept 7 bases outside the gene matches. CDR1 is LNHNV and CDR2 is YYDKDF in the germline V gene (reference sequence).

This clone was recorded only once. CDR3 nucleotide sequence: TGCGCCAGCAGCTGGACTCCAGTGGAGACCCAGTACTTC. Translated, it gives CASSWTPVETQYF. This sequence joins TRBV5-1 and TRBJ2-5; possibly TRBD2 for D (5 bases). V was shortened by 3 bases and J by 5 bases, with 11 bases between the two germline ends. The CDR3 has 13 amino acids. Germline values: CDR1 SGHRS, CDR2 YFSETQ.

A single count supports this clone. This chain joins TRBV19 and TRBJ1-2; a possible D gene is TRBD1 (6 bases). Trimming stripped 7 bases from V and 3 bases from J, with 12 bases between. This CDR3 is built from 13 residues. Germline lookup yields CDR1 LNHDA and CDR2 SQIVND (reference sequence). CDR3 nucleotides: TGTGCCAGTACCCCGACAGGACACTATGGCTACACCTTC. Translation: CASTPTGHYGYTF.

The J gene is TRBJ1-2, the V gene TRBV9, with 7 bases that match TRBD1. V trimming: 4 bases; J trimming: 8 bases; junction bases outside the gene matches: 17. Germline V lookup: CDR1 SGDLS, CDR2 YYNGEE. The CDR3 runs to 16 residues. The CDR3 loop is CASSPRTGFGGGGYTF. CDR3 nucleotides: TGTGCCAGCAGCCCCCGGACAGGATTCGGAGGGGGGGGCTACACCTTC.

The chain links TRBV12-3 or TRBV12-4 to TRBJ1-1, with 7 positions matching TRBD1. This CDR3 has 13 amino acids. The V and J ends lost 6 bases and 2 bases, in that order; junction bases with no gene match: 3. The CDR3 DNA follows: TGTGCCAGCAGCACAGGGGCCAACACTGAAGCTTTCTTT. Its translation: CASSTGANTEAFF.

The V call is TRBV14, the J call TRBJ1-4, with 7 bases aligning to TRBD1. Germline CDR1 reads SGHDN; CDR2 reads FVKESK. CDR3 length: 15 amino acids. The ends lost 4 bases at V and 3 bases at J; junction bases unmatched: 5. The CDR3 sequence is CASSPQGVANEKLFF. CDR3 DNA: TGTGCCAGCAGCCCGCAGGGGGTCGCTAATGAAAAACTGTTTTTT.

The gene calls are TRBV7-2 and TRBJ2-3, with 10 positions matching TRBD2. V gave up 2 bases and J gave up 4 bases; unmatched junction bases: 3. The CDR3 loop spans 15 amino acids. Germline assignment: CDR1 SGHTA and CDR2 FQGNSA. The CDR3, as DNA: TGTGCCAGCAGCTTAAGCGGGGGGGCCGCAGATACGCAGTATTTT. Encoded protein: CASSLSGGAADTQYF.

This clone was seen just once. The same CDR3 can be traced to other DNA sequences in this sample. The chain couples TRBV5-1 to TRBJ2-3, with 10 bases that match TRBD1. This CDR3 is built from 14 residues. The V gene's germline CDR1 is SGHRS and CDR2 YFSETQ. J gave up 3 bases and V 4 bases, and 2 bases lay outside the gene matches. DNA for the CDR3: TGCGCCAGCAGCCGGGACAGGGGAACAGATACGCAGTATTTT. It is translated as CASSRDRGTDTQYF.

V usage is TRBV18 and J usage is TRBJ1-2, with unresolved D. The CDR3 is 14 residues long. Germline CDR1 KGHSH, CDR2 LQKENI. V lost 0 bases and J 6 bases, leaving 11 bases between the germline ends. This CDR3 is CASSPPVDSHGYTF. CDR3 bases: TGTGCCAGCTCACCACCGGTCGATAGTCATGGCTACACCTTC.

The CDR3 is CASSPRRDRPNTEAFF. The CDR3 bases are TGTGCCAGTAGTCCGAGGCGGGACCGTCCCAACACTGAAGCTTTCTTT. The gene calls are TRBV19 and TRBJ1-1; weak D call: TRBD1 (5 bases). This CDR3 region has 16 residues. Germline V gene data show CDR1 as LNHDA and CDR2 as SQIVND (reference sequence). V was trimmed by 5 bases and J by 2 bases, leaving 18 bases between them.

V and J are TRBV6-5 and TRBJ2-5; possibly TRBD1 for D (6 bases). Trimming left V 2 bases short and J 5 bases short, with 12 bases between. The CDR3 has 14 residues. The germline gives CDR1 MNHEY, CDR2 SVGAGI. CDR3: CASSYVGAGETQYF. In DNA, the CDR3 is TGTGCCAGCAGTTACGTGGGGGCAGGGGAGACCCAGTACTTC.

The chain recombines TRBV7-9 with TRBJ2-1; TRBD2 might be the D (6 bases). CDR1 is SEHNR, CDR2 FQNEAQ, per germline (reference sequence). Between the trimmed V and J ends, which lost 1 base and 3 bases, there was a span of 13 bases. This CDR3 has 16 residues. The chain's CDR3 is CASSLGWTNLYNEQFF. CDR3 DNA sequence: TGTGCCAGCAGCTTAGGGTGGACTAACCTCTACAATGAGCAGTTCTTC.

The rearrangement joins TRBV5-1 to TRBJ2-5; no clear D gene. Germline V lookup: CDR1 SGHRS, CDR2 YFSETQ. There are 14 residues in the CDR3. Between the trimmed V and J ends, which lost 1 base and 2 bases, there was a span of 9 bases. The CDR3 sequence is CASSLKTSQETQYF. Written as DNA, the CDR3 is TGCGCCAGCAGCTTGAAAACCAGTCAAGAGACCCAGTACTTC.

The chain joins TRBV18 to TRBJ1-6; D gene ambiguous. The CDR3 extends over 16 amino acids. Trimming took 2 bases from V and 10 from J, leaving 18 bases between them. Germline CDR1 reads KGHSH; CDR2 reads LQKENI. CDR3 DNA sequence: TGTGCCAGCTCACCATTTTCGGCAGGCTCAGAATCACCCCTCCACTTT. Encoded protein: CASSPFSAGSESPLHF.

This clone was seen a single time. DNA of the CDR3: TGCGCCAGCAGCCCACGGACAGGGGCGCTCTCTGGGGCCAACGTCCTGACTTTC. This translates into CASSPRTGALSGANVLTF. The J gene is TRBJ2-6, the V gene TRBV5-1; 9 positions agree with TRBD1. V lost 4 bases, J lost 0 bases, and 8 bases stayed unmatched. CDR3 size: 18 residues. Germline V CDR1 and CDR2: SGHRS, YFSETQ. Using reference TRBV5-1 and TRBJ2-6 for the parts outside the CDR3, the full variable domain is KAGVTQTPRYLIKTRGQQVTLSCSPISGHRSVSWYQQTPGQGLQFLFEYFSETQRNKGNFPGRFSGRQFSNSRSEMNVSTLELGDSALYLCASSPRTGALSGANVLTFGAGSRLTVL.

The chain uses TRBV27 and TRBJ1-2, with 7 bases identical to TRBD1. V lost 7 bases and J lost 4; bases outside the gene matches: 6. Germline CDR1 and CDR2: MNHEY and SMNVEV (reference sequence). The CDR3 loop spans 13 amino acids. The CDR3 bases are TGTGCCAGCAAATCCGGACAGGTCTATGGCTACACCTTC. Residues: CASKSGQVYGYTF.

This clone appeared once. The genes are TRBV6-5 and TRBJ2-2; 7 bases fit TRBD1. This CDR3 spans 13 amino acids. Looked up from germline, CDR1 is MNHEY and CDR2 is SVGAGI. V lost 8 bases and J lost 3; bases outside the gene matches: 3. CDR3 residues: CASGTDHTGELFF. In nucleotides, the CDR3 is TGTGCCAGCGGGACAGACCACACCGGGGAGCTGTTTTTT.

The gene calls are TRBV9 and TRBJ1-2, with D possibly TRBD1 on 5 matching bases. V lost 4 bases and J lost 1, with 20 bases in between. The CDR3 spans 17 residues. CDR1 SGDLS and CDR2 YYNGEE come from the germline V gene. The CDR3: CASSPRHSTVFNYGYTF. The CDR3 DNA follows: TGTGCCAGCAGCCCTCGTCACTCGACAGTCTTTAACTATGGCTACACCTTC.

The CDR3 nucleotides read TGTGCCTGGAGTGGCCCCCAGTCATACTATGGCTACACCTTC. Encoded protein: CAWSGPQSYYGYTF. The gene calls are TRBV30 and TRBJ1-2; D remains ambiguous. From germline, CDR1 is GTSNPN and CDR2 SVGIG (reference sequence). Trimming cost V 1 base and J 3 bases, with 12 bases left between them. The CDR3 spans 14 residues.